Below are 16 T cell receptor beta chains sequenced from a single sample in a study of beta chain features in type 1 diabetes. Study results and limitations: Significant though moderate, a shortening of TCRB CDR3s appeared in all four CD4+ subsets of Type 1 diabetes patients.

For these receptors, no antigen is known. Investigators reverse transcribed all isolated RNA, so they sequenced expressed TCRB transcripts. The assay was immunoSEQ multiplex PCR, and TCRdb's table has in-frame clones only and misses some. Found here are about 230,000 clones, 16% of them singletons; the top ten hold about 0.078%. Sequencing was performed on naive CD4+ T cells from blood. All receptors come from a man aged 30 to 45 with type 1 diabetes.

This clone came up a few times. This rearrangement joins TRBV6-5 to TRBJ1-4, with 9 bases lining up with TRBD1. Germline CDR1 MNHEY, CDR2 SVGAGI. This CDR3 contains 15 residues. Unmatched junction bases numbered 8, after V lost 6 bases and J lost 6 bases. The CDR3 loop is CASSSAGQGDEKLFF. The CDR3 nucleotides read TGTGCCAGCAGCTCTGCGGGACAGGGAGATGAAAAACTGTTTTTT.

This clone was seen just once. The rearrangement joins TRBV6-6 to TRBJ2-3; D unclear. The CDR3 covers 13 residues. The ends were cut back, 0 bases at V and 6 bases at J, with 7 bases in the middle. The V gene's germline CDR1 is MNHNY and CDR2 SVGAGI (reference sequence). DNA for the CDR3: TGTGCCAGCAGTTACTCGAAAGGCGATACGCAGTATTTT. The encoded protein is CASSYSKGDTQYF.

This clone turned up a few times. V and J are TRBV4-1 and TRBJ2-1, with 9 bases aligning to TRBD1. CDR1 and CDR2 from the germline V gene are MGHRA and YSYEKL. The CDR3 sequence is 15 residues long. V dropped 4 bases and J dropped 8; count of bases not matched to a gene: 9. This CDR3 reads CASSRSGQGVDEQFF. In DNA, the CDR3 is TGCGCCAGCAGCCGATCGGGACAGGGCGTCGATGAGCAGTTCTTC.

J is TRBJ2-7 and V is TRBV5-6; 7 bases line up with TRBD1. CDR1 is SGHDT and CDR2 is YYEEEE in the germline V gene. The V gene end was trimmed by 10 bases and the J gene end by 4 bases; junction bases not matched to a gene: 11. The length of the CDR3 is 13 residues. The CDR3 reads CAVKDRWRYEQYF. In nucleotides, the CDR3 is TGTGCCGTAAAGGACAGGTGGCGGTACGAGCAGTACTTC.

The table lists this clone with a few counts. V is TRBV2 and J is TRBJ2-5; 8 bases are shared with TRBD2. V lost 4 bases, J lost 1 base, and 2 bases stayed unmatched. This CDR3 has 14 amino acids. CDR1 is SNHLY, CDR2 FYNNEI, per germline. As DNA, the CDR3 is TGTGCCAGCAGTGGCGGGACTAGCCAAGAGACCCAGTACTTC. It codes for CASSGGTSQETQYF.

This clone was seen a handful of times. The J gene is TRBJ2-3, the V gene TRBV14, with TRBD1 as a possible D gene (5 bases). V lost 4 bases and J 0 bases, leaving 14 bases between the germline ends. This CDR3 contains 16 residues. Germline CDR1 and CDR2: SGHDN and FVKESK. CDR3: CASSPRLRTSTDTQYF. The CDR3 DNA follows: TGTGCCAGCAGCCCCCGGTTGAGGACAAGCACAGATACGCAGTATTTT. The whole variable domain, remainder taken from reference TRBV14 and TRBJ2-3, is EAGVTQFPSHSVIEKGQTVTLRCDPISGHDNLYWYRRVMGKEIKFLLHFVKESKQDESGMPNNRFLAERTGGTYSTLKVQPAELEDSGVYFCASSPRLRTSTDTQYFGPGTRLTVL.

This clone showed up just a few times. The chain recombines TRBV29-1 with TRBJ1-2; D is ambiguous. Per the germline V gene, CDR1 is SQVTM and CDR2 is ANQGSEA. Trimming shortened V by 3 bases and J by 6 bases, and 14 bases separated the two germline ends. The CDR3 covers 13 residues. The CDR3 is CSVDSAGRDGYTF. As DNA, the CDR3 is TGCAGCGTTGATTCCGCGGGGAGGGATGGCTACACCTTC.

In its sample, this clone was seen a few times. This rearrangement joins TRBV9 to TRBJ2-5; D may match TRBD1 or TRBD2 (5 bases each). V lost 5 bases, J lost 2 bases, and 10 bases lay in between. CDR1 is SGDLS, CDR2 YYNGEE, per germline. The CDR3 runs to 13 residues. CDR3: CASSGTGQETQYF. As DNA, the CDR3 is TGTGCCAGCAGTGGGACGGGGCAAGAGACCCAGTACTTC. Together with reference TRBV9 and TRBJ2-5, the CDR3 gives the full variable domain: DSGVTQTPKHLITATGQRVTLRCSPRSGDLSVYWYQQSLDQGLQFLIQYYNGEERAKGNILERFSAQQFPDLHSELNLSSLELGDSALYFCASSGTGQETQYFGPGTRLLVL.

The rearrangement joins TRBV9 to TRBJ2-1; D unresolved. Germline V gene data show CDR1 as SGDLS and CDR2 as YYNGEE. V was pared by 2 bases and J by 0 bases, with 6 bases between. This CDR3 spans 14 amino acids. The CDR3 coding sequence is TGTGCCAGCAGCGTGCAGGCCTCCTACAATGAGCAGTTCTTC. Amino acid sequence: CASSVQASYNEQFF.

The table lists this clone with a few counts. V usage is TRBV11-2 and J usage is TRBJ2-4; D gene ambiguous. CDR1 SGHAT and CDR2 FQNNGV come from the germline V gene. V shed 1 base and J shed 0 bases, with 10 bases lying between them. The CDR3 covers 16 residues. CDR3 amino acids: CASSLARILAKNIQYF. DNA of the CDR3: TGTGCCAGCAGCTTAGCTAGGATTCTAGCCAAAAACATTCAGTACTTC.

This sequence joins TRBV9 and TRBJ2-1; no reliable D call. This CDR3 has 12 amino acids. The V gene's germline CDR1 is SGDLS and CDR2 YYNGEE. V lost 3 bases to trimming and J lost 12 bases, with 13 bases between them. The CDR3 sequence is CASSALEQTQFF. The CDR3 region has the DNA TGTGCCAGCAGCGCATTGGAACAGACGCAGTTCTTC.

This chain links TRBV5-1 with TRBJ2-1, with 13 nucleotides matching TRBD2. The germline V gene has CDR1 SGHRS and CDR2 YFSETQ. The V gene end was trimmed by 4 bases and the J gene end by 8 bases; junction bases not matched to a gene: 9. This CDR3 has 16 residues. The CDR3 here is CASSPGLAGELDEQFF. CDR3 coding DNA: TGCGCCAGCAGCCCCGGACTAGCGGGAGAGCTGGATGAGCAGTTCTTC.

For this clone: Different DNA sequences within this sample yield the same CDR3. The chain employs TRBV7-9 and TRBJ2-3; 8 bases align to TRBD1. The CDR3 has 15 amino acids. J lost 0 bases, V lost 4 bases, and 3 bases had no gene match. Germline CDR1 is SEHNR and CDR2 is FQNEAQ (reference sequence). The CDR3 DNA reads TGTGCCAGCAGCTCTAGGACAGGGAGCACAGATACGCAGTATTTT. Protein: CASSSRTGSTDTQYF.

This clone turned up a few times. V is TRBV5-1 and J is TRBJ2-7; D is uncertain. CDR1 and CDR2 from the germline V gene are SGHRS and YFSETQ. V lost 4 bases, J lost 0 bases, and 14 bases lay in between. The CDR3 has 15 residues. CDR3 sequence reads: CASSIMAFSSYEQYF. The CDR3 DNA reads TGCGCCAGCAGCATCATGGCGTTTAGCTCCTACGAGCAGTACTTC. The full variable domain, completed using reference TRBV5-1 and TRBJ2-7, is KAGVTQTPRYLIKTRGQQVTLSCSPISGHRSVSWYQQTPGQGLQFLFEYFSETQRNKGNFPGRFSGRQFSNSRSEMNVSTLELGDSALYLCASSIMAFSSYEQYFGPGTRLTVT.

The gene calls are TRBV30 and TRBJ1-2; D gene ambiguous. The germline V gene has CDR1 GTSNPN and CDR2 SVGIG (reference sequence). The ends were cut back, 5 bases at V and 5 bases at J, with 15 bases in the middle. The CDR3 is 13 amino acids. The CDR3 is CAWSPFREYGYTF. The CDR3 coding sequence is TGTGCCTGGTCCCCGTTTCGGGAATATGGCTACACCTTC.

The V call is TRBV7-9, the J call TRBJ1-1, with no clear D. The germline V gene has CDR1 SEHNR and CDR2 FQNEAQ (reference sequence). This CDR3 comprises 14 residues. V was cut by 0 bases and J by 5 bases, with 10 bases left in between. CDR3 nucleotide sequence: TGTGCCAGCAGCTTAGCGTTGGAGCAAACTGAAGCTTTCTTT. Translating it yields CASSLALEQTEAFF.